The entry that follows covers one T cell receptor beta chain sequence. Which antigen it targets is not known. The input lacks base qualities; no much larger clone sits a single base away. From its cysteine to its phenylalanine, the CDR3 spans 14 amino acids. CDR3 DNA only is kept here, 42 bases in frame from base 1. Relative to germline, V is missing 4 bases and J is missing 3 bases, with 6 bases of the junction outside any gene match. Via the germline V gene, CDR1 is SGDLS and CDR2 YYNGEE. For sequencing of the TCRbeta CDR3 region, genomic DNA was extracted from the sorted cells. The immunoSEQ Assay was used for sequencing of TCRbeta CDR3 regions. TCRdb retrieved this table from immuneACCESS and kept in-frame rearrangements only. Not all clones are present; in checked studies, unresolved V genes account for under half, and no reason is known for the remainder. Across this sample there are about 82,000 clones, with 85% to 90% seen only once. The top ten clonotypes cover about 7.2% of the sample.

The sample comes from a study of OX40 agonist ivuxolimab in advanced cancers. The study in broad terms: Ivuxolimab was an agonistic, fully human IgG2 monoclonal antibody directed against OX40 (CD134), a costimulatory receptor. Peripheral TCRbeta sequencing aimed to test whether ivuxolimab altered TCR sequence diversity and caused clonal T-cell expansion. Partial responses occurred in three dose-escalation patients, of whom one had hepatocellular carcinoma and two had cutaneous melanoma. Patients were allowed to have had prior anti-PD-1, anti-PD-L1 or anti-CTLA-4 therapy, and about 40% of the dose-escalation patients had been treated with checkpoint inhibitors. Among the roughly 50 dose-escalation patients, 19 had hepatocellular carcinoma, roughly 15 melanoma, 9 renal cell carcinoma and 9 head and neck cancer. The paper reports the monotherapy dose-escalation portion (N of about 56 patients) of the phase I ivuxolimab trial. In the dose-escalation cohort, more than 75% of patients were male, and the mean age was around 60 years, with a range of 23 to 79. Intravenous ivuxolimab was administered to patients every 2 weeks at six dose levels: 0.01, 0.1, 0.3, 1.5, 3 and 10 mg/kg.

Broad study findings and their caveats: The antigen specificity of the peripheral T cells that underwent clonal expansion was not determined. Low levels of normalized T-cell clonal expansion were also seen in some patients who did not respond. At doses from 0.1 to 3.0 mg/kg, clonal expansion was seen in both CD4+ and CD8+ blood T cells between baseline and week 6. After ivuxolimab, expanded clones were on average more numerous among CD8+ T cells than among CD4+ T cells. In partial responders in the 0.1-3.0 mg/kg groups, normalized peripheral clonal expansion was found to be among the lowest, especially among CD8+ T cells.

Patients with autoimmune disease history or receiving systemic immunosuppression were excluded from the trial. Peripheral blood for TCR sequencing was collected from all dose cohorts at baseline, on cycle 4 day 1, and on cycle 7 day 1. The samples were taken from a phase I, first-in-human, multicenter, open-label dose-escalation trial of ivuxolimab. The trial enrolled adults with locally advanced or metastatic head and neck squamous cell, hepatocellular, melanoma or renal cell carcinoma. Before TCR sequencing, CD4+ T cells and CD8+ T cells from peripheral blood were sorted into separate populations.

Here the chain combines TRBV9 and TRBJ2-7; the central 8 bases match TRBD2. Sequenced here: CD4+ or CD8+ T cells sorted from blood, sampled in a trial of the OX40 agonist ivuxolimab. This sequence originates from an adult with an advanced solid tumor such as melanoma, head and neck, liver or kidney cancer. The DNA sequence is TGTGCCAGCAGCCTCGAGGCGGGAGGCTACGAGCAGTACTTC. Translated, this is CASSLEAGGYEQYF. Beyond the CDR3, the reference TRBV9 and TRBJ2-7 genes provide the residues; the full variable domain reads: DSGVTQTPKHLITATGQRVTLRCSPRSGDLSVYWYQQSLDQGLQFLIQYYNGEERAKGNILERFSAQQFPDLHSELNLSSLELGDSALYFCASSLEAGGYEQYFGPGTRLTVT.